The 10 T cell receptor beta chains below were found in one sample sequenced in a study of cytomegalovirus exposure and HLA in healthy donors. Researchers ran the PCR with 60 Vbeta and 13 Jbeta primers. Produced via immunoSEQ multiplex PCR; TCRdb's table is partial and in-frame only. This table has approximately 170,000 clones, under 70% appearing once. Sequencing was performed on PBMCs. These receptors were obtained from a middle-aged woman in good health and CMV-seropositive.

J is TRBJ2-3 and V is TRBV6-5; D possibly corresponds to TRBD2 (6 bases). The V end lost 4 bases, the J end lost 1 base, and 12 bases lay between the germline ends. The CDR3 loop spans 15 amino acids. The germline gives CDR1 MNHEY, CDR2 SVGAGI. CDR3 protein: CASSFSGDRTDTQYF. The CDR3 nucleotides read TGTGCCAGCAGTTTTTCGGGGGACCGCACAGATACGCAGTATTTT.

V usage is TRBV28 and J usage is TRBJ2-7, with unresolved D. Germline-derived CDR1 and CDR2 are MDHEN and SYDVKM. CDR3 length: 13 residues. The ends were cut back, 4 bases at V and 2 bases at J, with 9 bases in the middle. The CDR3 is CASSSTAPYEQYF. The CDR3 DNA reads TGTGCCAGCAGTTCGACTGCACCCTACGAGCAGTACTTC.

The chain combines TRBV7-9 with TRBJ1-4, with D unclear. Germline CDR1 and CDR2: SEHNR and FQNEAQ (reference sequence). The CDR3 extends over 16 amino acids. The germline V and J ends were trimmed by 5 bases and 6 bases, with 19 bases remaining between them. DNA of the CDR3: TGTGCCAGCAGCCTAACGACATCGTCGCTCGATGAAAAACTGTTTTTT. It yields the protein CASSLTTSSLDEKLFF.

V and J are TRBV5-6 and TRBJ2-7; 7 bases fit TRBD2. Germline V gene lookup returns CDR1 SGHDT and CDR2 YYEEEE. V lost 9 bases to trimming and J lost 6 bases; unmatched junction nucleotides: 9. This CDR3 is built from 12 residues. CDR3 sequence reads: CATTRQRGEQYF. CDR3 nucleotide sequence: TGTGCCACGACTAGGCAGCGGGGCGAGCAGTACTTC.

Of note for this clone: The junction departs from the called germline gene at one end, perhaps through a read error. The chain recombines TRBV9 with TRBJ1-5; no clear D gene. CDR1 is SGDLS and CDR2 is YYNGEE in the germline V gene. The CDR3 length is 13 residues. This CDR3 reads CASSPDEGQPQNF. CDR3 in DNA: TGTGCCAGCAGCCCGGACGAGGGTCAGCCCCAGAATTTT.

This clone has a handful of counts. This chain joins TRBV27 and TRBJ1-4, with D hard to call. With 4 bases removed from V and 5 bases from J, the gap between germline ends came to 2 bases. Germline lookup yields CDR1 MNHEY and CDR2 SMNVEV (reference sequence). The CDR3 extends over 11 amino acids. DNA of the CDR3: TGTGCCAGCAGTTCGAATGAAAAACTGTTTTTT. Its protein is CASSSNEKLFF.

The chain couples TRBV5-1 to TRBJ1-2; the D gene is possibly TRBD1 (6 bases). Germline V gives CDR1 SGHRS, CDR2 YFSETQ. Trimming removed 0 bases from V and 4 bases from J, with 10 bases in between. This CDR3 has 14 amino acids. The CDR3 nucleotides read TGCGCCAGCAGCTTGGCAACAGGGATCTATGGCTACACCTTC. Its protein product is CASSLATGIYGYTF.

This clone was picked up a small number of times. The chain recombines TRBV7-2 with TRBJ1-1, with D maybe TRBD1 (6 bases). Looked up from germline, CDR1 is SGHTA and CDR2 is FQGNSA. The CDR3 has 14 residues. V lost 4 bases and J 3 bases, leaving 12 bases between the germline ends. Here the CDR3 DNA reads TGTGCCAGCAGCTGGCAGGGGTCGGACACTGAAGCTTTCTTT. Residues: CASSWQGSDTEAFF.

The chain employs TRBV25-1 and TRBJ1-1; TRBD1 matches 7 bases. The CDR3 runs 14 residues. Germline CDR1 is MGHDK and CDR2 is SYGVNS. With 2 bases clipped from V and 6 bases from J, the junction kept 6 bases outside the gene matches. CDR3 DNA sequence: TGTGCCAGCAGTGAAGACAGGGAGTGGGCTGAAGCTTTCTTT. Translated: CASSEDREWAEAFF.

The rearrangement joins TRBV5-3 to TRBJ2-1; 14 bases match TRBD2. TRBV5-3 is known as an ORF, though its function is uncertain. There are 15 residues in the CDR3. V lost 4 bases and J lost 7; bases outside the gene matches: 4. The CDR3 DNA sequence: TGTGCCAGAAGCACGACTAGCGGGAGGGCAAATGAGCAGTTCTTC. It yields the protein CARSTTSGRANEQFF.